This T cell receptor beta chain was documented in a study of blood T cell repertoires in COVID-19. In germline, CDR1 is SGHVS, CDR2 FNYEAQ. The CDR3 runs to 17 residues. Trimming took 5 bases from V and 6 from J, leaving 25 bases between them. Profiling relied on immunoSEQ multiplex PCR, and the TCRdb table lists in-frame clones only, not all of them. This table has around 200,000 clones, 88% appearing once. Sequencing was done on a sample of PBMCs or T cells enriched from blood (not recorded which). The origin of this receptor is a woman under 40 who had recovered from COVID-19. The chain joins TRBV7-6 to TRBJ1-2; D perhaps matches TRBD1 (6 bases). The CDR3 DNA sequence: TGTGCCAGCAGCCCTTATTACCCGACAGGCGTCGACGATGGCTACACCTTC. It codes for CASSPYYPTGVDDGYTF.